The clone carrying this T cell receptor beta chain has only one observation. Its antigen is unidentified. Germline assignment: CDR1 MNHEY and CDR2 SMNVEV (reference sequence). The CDR3 consists of 18 residues. With V trimmed by 2 bases and J by 0 bases, 7 bases remained unmatched. The PCR contained 60 Vbeta and 13 Jbeta primers. Using immunoSEQ multiplex PCR, the repertoire was profiled, and TCRdb retains in-frame clones only, with some absent. Of 100,000 to 150,000 clones in the sample, 83% were seen once. The data are from a study of cytomegalovirus exposure and HLA in healthy donors. Background on the study: Of about 400 genotyped donors, 65% to 85% clustered with self-reported Caucasian donors.

The study's findings and limits: Exclusion applied to some V segments, including TRBV6-2 and TRBV6-3, as they were indistinguishable. Analyzed later, most CMV-associated TCR beta chains appeared HLA-restricted. A later analysis appeared to link common viral pathogens to several of the most significant clusters.

This rearrangement joins TRBV27 to TRBJ2-1; 10 bases map to TRBD2. This TCR was recovered from a girl aged 2-10 years in good health and CMV-seronegative. Sequencing was carried out using PBMCs. This chain's CDR3 is CASSLIRTSGDSYNEQFF. The CDR3, as DNA: TGTGCCAGCAGTTTAATTCGGACTAGCGGTGACTCCTACAATGAGCAGTTCTTC.